Listed below are T cell receptor beta chains from one sample, sequenced in a study of CD8+ T cells in alopecia areata. Assay: immunoSEQ multiplex PCR; the TCRdb copy retains only in-frame clones and omits some. The sample yields 95,000 to 120,000 clones, roughly 59% seen once. Sequencing was done on a sample of CD8+ T cells sorted from blood. These receptors were collected from a human donor in good health. Both conserved end residues are trimmed from each CDR3.

v_gene: TRBV7-9
CDR3aa: ASSLGTVNGYT

v_gene: TRBV5-1
CDR3aa: ASSARQALYYEQY

v_gene: TRBV7-4
CDR3aa: ASSLKPPSWGYGYT

v_gene: TRBV7-2
CDR3aa: ASSLRGGETQY

v_gene: TRBV29-1
CDR3aa: SVEGPGGAYEQY

v_gene: TRBV7-9
CDR3aa: ASSSDEELF

v_gene: TRBV12-5
CDR3aa: ASGLVPNFQETQY

v_gene: TRBV4-3
CDR3aa: ASSQDLILGGGGGTGELF

v_gene: TRBV13
CDR3aa: ASRRSRANTGELF

v_gene: TRBV21-1
CDR3aa: ASATPPGLAGEHTGELF

v_gene: TRBV13
CDR3aa: ASSSTSGEHNEQF